Given below is one T cell receptor (beta chain) in context. The germline V and J ends were trimmed by 2 bases and 2 bases, with 7 bases remaining between them. The CDR3 totals 13 residues. CDR1 and CDR2 (germline): SGHRS, YFSETQ. The sample is drawn from a study of blood T cell repertoires in COVID-19. Measured with immunoSEQ multiplex PCR; TCRdb has only the in-frame clones, and not every one. Seen here are around 200,000 clones, less than 90% observed once, and the top ten hold 1.9%. The chain joins TRBV5-1 to TRBJ1-2, with D hard to call. The source of this sequence is a man in his forties with active or convalescent COVID-19. Material: peripheral blood. CDR3 sequence: CASSFNSNYGYTF. The CDR3 region has the DNA TGCGCCAGCAGCTTTAACAGCAACTATGGCTACACCTTC. Full variable domain (outside the CDR3, taken from reference TRBV5-1 and TRBJ1-2): KAGVTQTPRYLIKTRGQQVTLSCSPISGHRSVSWYQQTPGQGLQFLFEYFSETQRNKGNFPGRFSGRQFSNSRSEMNVSTLELGDSALYLCASSFNSNYGYTFGSGTRLTVV.